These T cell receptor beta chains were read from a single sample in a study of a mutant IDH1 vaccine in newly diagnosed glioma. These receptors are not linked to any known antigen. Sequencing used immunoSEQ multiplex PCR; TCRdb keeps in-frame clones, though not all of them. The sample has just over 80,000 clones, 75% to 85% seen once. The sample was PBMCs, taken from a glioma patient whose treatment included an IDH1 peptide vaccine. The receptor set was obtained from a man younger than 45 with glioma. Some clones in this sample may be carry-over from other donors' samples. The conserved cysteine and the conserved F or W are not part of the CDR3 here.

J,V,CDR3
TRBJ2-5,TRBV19,ASSISAGSETQY
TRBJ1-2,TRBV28,ASRRTGVPKGYT
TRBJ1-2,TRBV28,ASSLPRTGGYT
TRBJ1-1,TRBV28,ASSSPVGAIAEAF
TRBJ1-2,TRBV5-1,ASSSSVQGAGNYGYT
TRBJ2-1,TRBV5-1,ASSLLAGGAVDEQF
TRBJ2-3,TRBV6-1,ASSDNRGLAGTDTQY
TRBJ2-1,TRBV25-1,ASRAARYNEQF
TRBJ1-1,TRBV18,ASSPDTEAF
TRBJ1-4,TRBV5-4,ASSTDYATNEKLF
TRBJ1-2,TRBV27,ASSKGQSYGYT
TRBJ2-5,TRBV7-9,ASSARDRAIETQY
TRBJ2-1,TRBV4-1,ASSWNNEQF
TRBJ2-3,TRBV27,ASSLRTTDTQY
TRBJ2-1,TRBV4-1,ASSQVARTPLNNEQF
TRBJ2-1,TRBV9,ASSVDPGARNEQF
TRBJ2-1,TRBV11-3,ASSSGLLNEQF
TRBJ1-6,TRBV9,ASSANKDSPLH
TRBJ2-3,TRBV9,ASSGTSGGAGYTQY
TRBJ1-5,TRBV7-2,ASKVGGNQPQH
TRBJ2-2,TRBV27,ASSLSGGPDTGELF
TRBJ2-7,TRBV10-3,AIRTGAGDSYEQY
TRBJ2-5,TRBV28,ASSSRGPETQY
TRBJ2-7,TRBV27,ASTRAGTSGSEQY
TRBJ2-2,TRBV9,ASSEKGGELF
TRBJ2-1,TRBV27,ASNPPPGLAASEQF